This T cell receptor (beta chain) was found in a study of blood T cell repertoires in COVID-19. Study overall: Nucleic acid was either cDNA or gDNA, and it came from T cells, B-cell-depleted T cells, or PBMCs.

Donors in Cohort 3 who had recovered were those with two negative PCRs, healthcare professional clearance, or resolution of their symptoms. Germline loops: CDR1 SGHAT, CDR2 FQNNGV. This CDR3 contains 15 residues. V lost 2 bases to trimming and J lost 7 bases, with 12 bases between them. Original data processing: Estimation of nucleated cell counts was performed using reference gene primer amplification. The method was immunoSEQ multiplex PCR; TCRdb's version includes in-frame clones alone and lacks a portion of them. D and trimming were read from the DNA, whereas the V and J calls and clone size are those reported in that table. This sample yields approximately 160,000 clones, of which 80% to 90% are seen a single time; 7.3% belongs to the top ten.

This TCR came from a man between 50 and 59 years old who had recovered from COVID-19. The chain employs TRBV11-2 and TRBJ1-6, with unresolved D. Sample: PBMCs or T cells enriched from blood (not recorded which). Written as DNA, the CDR3 is TGTGCCAGCAGCTTAAACCCGGGTACGAATTCACCCCTCCACTTT. This translates into CASSLNPGTNSPLHF.